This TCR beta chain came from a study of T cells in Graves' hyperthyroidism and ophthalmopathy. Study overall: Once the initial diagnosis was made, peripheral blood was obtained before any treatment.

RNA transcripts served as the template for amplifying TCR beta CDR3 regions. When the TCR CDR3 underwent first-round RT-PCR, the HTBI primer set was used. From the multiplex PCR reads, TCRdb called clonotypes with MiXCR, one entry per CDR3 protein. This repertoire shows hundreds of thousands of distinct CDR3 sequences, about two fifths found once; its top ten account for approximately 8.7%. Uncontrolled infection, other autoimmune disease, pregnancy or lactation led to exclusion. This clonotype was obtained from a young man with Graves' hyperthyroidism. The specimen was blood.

CDR3 residues: CASPDAGRRTEAFF. Written as DNA, the CDR3 is TGTGCCAGCCCAGACGCAGGGAGGAGGACTGAAGCTTTCTTT. The chain joins TRBV6-4 to TRBJ1-1; weak D call: TRBD1 (5 bases). Trimming left V 8 bases short and J 5 bases short, with 18 bases between. This CDR3 is 14 amino acids long. Per the germline V gene, CDR1 is MRHNA and CDR2 is SNTAGT.